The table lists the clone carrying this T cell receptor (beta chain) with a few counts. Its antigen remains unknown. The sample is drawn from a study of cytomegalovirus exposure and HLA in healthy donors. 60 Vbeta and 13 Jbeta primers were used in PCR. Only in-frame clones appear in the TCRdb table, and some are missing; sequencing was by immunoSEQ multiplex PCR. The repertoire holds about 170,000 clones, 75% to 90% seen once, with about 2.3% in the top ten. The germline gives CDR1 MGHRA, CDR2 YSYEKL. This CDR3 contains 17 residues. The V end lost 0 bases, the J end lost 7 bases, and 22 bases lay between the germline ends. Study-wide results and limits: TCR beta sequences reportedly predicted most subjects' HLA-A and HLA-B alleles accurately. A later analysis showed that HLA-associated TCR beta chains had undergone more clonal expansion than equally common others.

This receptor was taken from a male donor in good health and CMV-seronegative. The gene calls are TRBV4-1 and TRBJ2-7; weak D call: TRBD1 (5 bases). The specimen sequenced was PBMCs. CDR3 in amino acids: CASSQDRREGARIEQYF. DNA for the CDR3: TGCGCCAGCAGCCAAGATCGGAGAGAAGGGGCGAGAATTGAGCAGTACTTC.